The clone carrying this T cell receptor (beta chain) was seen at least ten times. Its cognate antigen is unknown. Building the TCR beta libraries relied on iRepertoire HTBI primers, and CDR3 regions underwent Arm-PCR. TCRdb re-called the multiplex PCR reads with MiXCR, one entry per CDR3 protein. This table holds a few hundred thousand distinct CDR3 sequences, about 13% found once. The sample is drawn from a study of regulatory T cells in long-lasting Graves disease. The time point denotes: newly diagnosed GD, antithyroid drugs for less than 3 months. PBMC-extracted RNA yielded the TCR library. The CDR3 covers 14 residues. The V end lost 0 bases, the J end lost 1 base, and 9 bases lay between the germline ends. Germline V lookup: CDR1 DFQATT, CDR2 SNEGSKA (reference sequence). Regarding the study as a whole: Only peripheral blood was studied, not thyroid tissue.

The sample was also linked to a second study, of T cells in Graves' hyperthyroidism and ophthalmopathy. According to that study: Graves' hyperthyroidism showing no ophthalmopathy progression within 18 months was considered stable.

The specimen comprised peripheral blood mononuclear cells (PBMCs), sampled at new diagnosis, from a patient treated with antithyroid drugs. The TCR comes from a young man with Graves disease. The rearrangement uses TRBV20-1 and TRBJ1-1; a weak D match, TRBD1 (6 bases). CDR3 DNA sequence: TGCAGTGCTAGAGATAGGGGGGGGAACACTGAAGCTTTCTTT. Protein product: CSARDRGGNTEAFF.